This TCR beta chain was documented in a study of T cell repertoires in cytomegalovirus infection. TCRdb re-analysed the reads in MiXCR, keeping a single row per CDR3 protein. In the table there are fewer than 1,000,000 distinct CDR3 sequences, around 31% of which are singletons. This clonotype has just a few counts. The antigen remains unidentified. The V and J ends lost 2 bases and 5 bases, in that order; junction bases with no gene match: 8. The CDR3 consists of 15 residues. Germline V gene sequence: CDR1 MNHEY, CDR2 SMNVEV (reference sequence). The chain links TRBV27 to TRBJ1-1, with 7 nucleotides matching TRBD1. The sequencing here drew on cultured CD8+ T cells from PBMCs, taken from culture after CMV antigen stimulation. The clonotype was recovered from a human donor in good health (CMV status not recorded). Some clones in this sample may be carry-over from other donors' samples. The CDR3 DNA follows: TGTGCCAGCAGTTTAGCGGGACAGCGGAGGACTGAAGCTTTCTTT. Amino acid sequence: CASSLAGQRRTEAFF.